A selection of T cell receptor beta chains follows, all from one sample in a study of human T cells and chemical hapten exposure. TCRdb fed the RACE reads into MiXCR, producing one record per CDR3 protein. This table holds over 100,000 distinct CDR3 sequences, 10% to 12% found once. The sequences come from whole blood, collected in connection with sensitization to the hapten diphenylcyclopropenone (DPC). Receptors were obtained from a woman aged 45-65 years with alopecia areata. Some clones in this sample may be carry-over from other donors' samples. CDR3s include the opening cysteine and the closing phenylalanine or tryptophan. Where a row states a size, it is once, few, many or the class of an expanded clone; other rows omit it.

TRBV12-3/TRBV12-4,many,TRBJ1-2,CASSSQGFYGYTF
TRBV6-5,NA,TRBJ1-5,CASAGPGQPQHF
TRBV7-2,few,TRBJ2-4,CASSSHSGRGPAKNIQYF
TRBV20-1,few,TRBJ2-7,CSAPLAGGDEQYF
TRBV24-1,many,TRBJ2-7,CATSAGAHEQYF
TRBV2,NA,TRBJ1-2,CASSDWSPVGGYTF
TRBV29-1,many,TRBJ2-6,CSVEGTSGRRAGANVLTF
TRBV20-1,few,TRBJ1-3,CSAREGGFGNTIYF
TRBV12-3/TRBV12-4,NA,TRBJ1-2,CASSPTRVNYGYTF
TRBV5-1,few,TRBJ1-6,CASSLGSIAGNSPLHF
TRBV6-5,few,TRBJ2-7,CASKEGIGTGDNEYF
TRBV6-5,few,TRBJ1-1,CASSYRALETEAFF
TRBV4-1,many,TRBJ2-3,CASVPTAGGRDTQYF
TRBV28,NA,TRBJ1-5,CASRTIGIVNGGDQPQHF
TRBV19,many,TRBJ2-1,CASSQVTYLNNEQFF
TRBV12-3/TRBV12-4,many,TRBJ1-5,CASAGGRANNQPQHF
TRBV13,many,TRBJ2-7,CASSPGQGGYEQYF
TRBV4-2,NA,TRBJ2-1,CASSPRETSGGYNEQFF
TRBV20-1,few,TRBJ2-1,CSARDLQGGNEQFF
TRBV12-3/TRBV12-4,few,TRBJ1-1,CASRRTSEAFF
TRBV2,many,TRBJ1-4,CASSGNEKLFF
TRBV7-8,few,TRBJ1-5,CASSPIGRVYQPQHF
TRBV10-3,NA,TRBJ1-2,CVISPGESPGYTF
TRBV7-2,NA,TRBJ2-3,CASRGTASTDTQYF
TRBV5-1,few,TRBJ2-5,CASRKIPGSQETQYF
TRBV5-6,NA,TRBJ2-7,CASLKGGVGEQYF
TRBV6-5,many,TRBJ1-6,CASSYGPPHNSPLHF